The T cell receptor (beta chain) under discussion was sequenced for a study of cytomegalovirus exposure and HLA in healthy donors. The study, taken as a whole, reports: Donors belonging to an Asian-associated ancestry cluster reportedly showed fewer N-insertions in productive TCRs than the approximately 670-donor mean, according to what a later analysis found. Most sequenced TCRs were rare (though some public TCRs occurred in many donors). Presence/absence comparisons presumed near-even sequencing depth among donors.

The CDR3 has 16 amino acids. J was trimmed by 8 bases and V by 7 bases; bases with no gene match: 16. Germline V gene sequence: CDR1 SNHLY, CDR2 FYNNEI. A note on this clone: Its antigen is currently unknown.

The primer mix had 60 Vbeta and 13 Jbeta primers. TCRdb's copy holds only in-frame clones and misses some; the assay was immunoSEQ multiplex PCR. This sample has under 150,000 clones; about three quarters occur once, and the top ten carry 14%. The clonotype was recovered from a human donor in good health. V gene TRBV2 combines with J gene TRBJ2-1; TRBD2 matches 8 bases. The sample consisted of PBMCs. CDR3: CASKRYSGGGRYEQFF. In DNA form, the CDR3 reads TGTGCCAGCAAAAGATACTCGGGGGGGGGCCGATATGAGCAGTTCTTC.